One T cell receptor beta chain is described in this entry. As handled by the study authors: Counts of nucleated cells, estimated from reference gene primer amplification, were obtained. Assay used: immunoSEQ multiplex PCR; TCRdb lists only in-frame clones, some missing. The V and J calls and the clone size are those of that table, but D and trimming were determined from the DNA. The sample carries 150,000 to 250,000 clones, about 80% recorded once. The source of the sample is a study of blood T cell repertoires in COVID-19. Looking at the study overall: PBMCs, B-cell-depleted T cells, or T cells provided the cDNA or gDNA that made up the material.

This study enrolled people aged 18 to 89 from around 25 US geographic areas. Participant-given clinical history determined each cohort assignment. CDR1 ENHRY and CDR2 SYGVKD come from the germline V gene. The CDR3 extends over 15 amino acids. Losses at the gene ends were 2 bases for V and 0 bases for J; bases not matched to a gene: 2. This TCR came from a man aged 35 to 55 who had recovered from COVID-19. The sequencing input was PBMCs or T cells enriched from blood (not recorded which). The V and J genes are TRBV10-3 and TRBJ1-1; 8 bases fit TRBD1. CDR3 region: CAISETGGLNTEAFF. CDR3 nucleotide sequence: TGTGCCATCAGTGAGACAGGGGGGTTGAACACTGAAGCTTTCTTT.